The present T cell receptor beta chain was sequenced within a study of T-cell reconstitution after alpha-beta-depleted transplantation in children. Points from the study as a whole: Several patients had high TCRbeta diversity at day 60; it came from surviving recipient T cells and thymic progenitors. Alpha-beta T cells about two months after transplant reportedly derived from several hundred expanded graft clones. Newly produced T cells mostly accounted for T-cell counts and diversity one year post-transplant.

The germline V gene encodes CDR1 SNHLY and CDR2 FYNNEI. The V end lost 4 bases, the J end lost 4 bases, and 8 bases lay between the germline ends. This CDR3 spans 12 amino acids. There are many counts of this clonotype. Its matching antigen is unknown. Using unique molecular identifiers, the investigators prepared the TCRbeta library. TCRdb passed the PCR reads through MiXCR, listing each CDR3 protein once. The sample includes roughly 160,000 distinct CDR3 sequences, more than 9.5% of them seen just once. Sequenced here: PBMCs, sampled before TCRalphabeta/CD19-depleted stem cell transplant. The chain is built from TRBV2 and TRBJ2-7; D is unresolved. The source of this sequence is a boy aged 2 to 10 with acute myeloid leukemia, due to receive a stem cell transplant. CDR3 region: CASSGGRYEQYF. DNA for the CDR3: TGTGCCAGCAGTGGAGGTAGATACGAGCAGTACTTC.